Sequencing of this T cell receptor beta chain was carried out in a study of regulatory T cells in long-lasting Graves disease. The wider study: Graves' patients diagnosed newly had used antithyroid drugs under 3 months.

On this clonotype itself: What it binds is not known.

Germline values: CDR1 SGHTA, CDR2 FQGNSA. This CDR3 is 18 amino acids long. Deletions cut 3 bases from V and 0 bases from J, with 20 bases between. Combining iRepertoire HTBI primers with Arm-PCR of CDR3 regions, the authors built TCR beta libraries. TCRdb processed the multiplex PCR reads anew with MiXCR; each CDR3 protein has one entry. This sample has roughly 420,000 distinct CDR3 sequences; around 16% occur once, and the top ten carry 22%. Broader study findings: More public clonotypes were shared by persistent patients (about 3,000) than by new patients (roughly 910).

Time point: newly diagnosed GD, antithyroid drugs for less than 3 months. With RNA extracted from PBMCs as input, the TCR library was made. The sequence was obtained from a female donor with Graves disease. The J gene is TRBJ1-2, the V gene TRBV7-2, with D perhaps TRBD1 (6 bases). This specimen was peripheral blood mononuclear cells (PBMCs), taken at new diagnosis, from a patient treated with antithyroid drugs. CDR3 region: CASSFKSGRGSSNYGYTF. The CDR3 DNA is TGTGCCAGCAGCTTTAAGAGCGGCAGGGGTTCTTCTAACTATGGCTACACCTTC.